This T cell receptor (beta chain) was recorded in a study of identical twins. This clonotype was recorded a few times. Trimming stripped 0 bases from V and 2 bases from J, with 14 bases between. The CDR3 runs 16 residues. Germline CDR1 reads SGDLS; CDR2 reads YYNGEE. A single record per CDR3 protein comes from TCRdb applying MiXCR to the 5' RACE reads. The profile shows about 200,000 distinct CDR3 sequences, roughly 15% of them singletons. Another study also made use of these data, one on T cells expressing NK-cell markers.

The receptor was derived from a young woman in good health. The chain links TRBV9 to TRBJ2-5; D is tentatively TRBD1 or TRBD2 (5 bases each). Source material: CD8+ T cells sorted from blood. The CDR3 nucleotides read TGTGCCAGCAGCGTAGAGACCGGGACCCATCAAGAGACCCAGTACTTC. Its protein is CASSVETGTHQETQYF.